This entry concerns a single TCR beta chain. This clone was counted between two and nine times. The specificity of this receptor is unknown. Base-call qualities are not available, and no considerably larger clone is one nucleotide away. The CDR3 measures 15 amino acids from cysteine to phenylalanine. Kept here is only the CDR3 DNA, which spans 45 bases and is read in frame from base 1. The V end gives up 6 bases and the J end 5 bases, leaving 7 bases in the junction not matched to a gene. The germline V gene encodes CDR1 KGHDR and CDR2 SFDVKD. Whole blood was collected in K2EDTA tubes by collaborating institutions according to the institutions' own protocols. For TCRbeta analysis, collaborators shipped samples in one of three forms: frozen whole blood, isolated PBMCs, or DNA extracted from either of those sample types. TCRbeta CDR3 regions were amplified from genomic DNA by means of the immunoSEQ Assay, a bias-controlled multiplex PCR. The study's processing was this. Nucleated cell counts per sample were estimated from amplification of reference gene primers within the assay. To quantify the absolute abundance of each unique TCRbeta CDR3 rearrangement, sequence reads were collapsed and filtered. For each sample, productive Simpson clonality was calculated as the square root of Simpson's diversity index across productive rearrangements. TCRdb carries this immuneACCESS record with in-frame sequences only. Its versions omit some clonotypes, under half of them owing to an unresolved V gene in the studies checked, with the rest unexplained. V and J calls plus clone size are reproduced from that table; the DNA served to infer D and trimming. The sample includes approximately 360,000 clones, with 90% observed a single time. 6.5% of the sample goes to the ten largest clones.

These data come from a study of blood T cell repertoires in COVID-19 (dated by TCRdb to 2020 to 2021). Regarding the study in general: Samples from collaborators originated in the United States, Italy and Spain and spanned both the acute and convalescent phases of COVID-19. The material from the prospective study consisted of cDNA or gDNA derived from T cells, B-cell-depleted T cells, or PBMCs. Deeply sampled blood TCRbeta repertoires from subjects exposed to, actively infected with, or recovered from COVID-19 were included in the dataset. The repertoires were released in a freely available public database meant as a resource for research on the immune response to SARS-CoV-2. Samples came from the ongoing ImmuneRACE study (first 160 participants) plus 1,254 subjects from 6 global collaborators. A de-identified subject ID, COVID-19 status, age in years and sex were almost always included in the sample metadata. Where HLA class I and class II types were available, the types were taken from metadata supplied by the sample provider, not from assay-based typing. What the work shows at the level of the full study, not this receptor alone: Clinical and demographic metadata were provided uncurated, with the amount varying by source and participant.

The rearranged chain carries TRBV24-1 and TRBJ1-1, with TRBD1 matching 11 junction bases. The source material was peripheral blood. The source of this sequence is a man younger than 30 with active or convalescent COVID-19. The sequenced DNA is TGTGCCACCAGTCGGGGGACAGGGGGGAAGACTGAAGCTTTCTTT. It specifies CATSRGTGGKTEAFF.